This T cell receptor beta chain stems from a study of T cells after posttransplantation cyclophosphamide. Method: immunoSEQ multiplex PCR; TCRdb's copy keeps in-frame clones and lacks some. The data show fewer than 20,000 clones, roughly 92% seen once. The CDR3 extends over 14 amino acids. Germline lookup yields CDR1 SSHAT and CDR2 FNYEAQ (reference sequence). The trim removed 3 bases at V and 7 bases at J, leaving 3 bases unmatched. Treatment was busulfan-fludarabine conditioning, a marrow graft, and cyclophosphamide on days +3 and +4. A few counts support this clone. The chain carries TRBV7-7 and TRBJ1-4; 9 positions match TRBD1. The specimen comprised CD4+ T cells sorted from blood, sampled after allogeneic stem cell transplant with posttransplant cyclophosphamide. The sequence derives from a male patient between 60 and 69 years old who received an allogeneic stem cell transplant from a related donor and was CMV-positive. Some T cells may have come from the graft donor. DNA for the CDR3: TGTGCCAGCAGCTTGGGACAGGGAAGTGAAAAACTGTTTTTT. Protein: CASSLGQGSEKLFF.